The rows below give T cell receptor beta chains drawn from one sample of a study of shared clonotypes between healthy human individuals. Using immunoSEQ multiplex PCR, the repertoire was profiled, and TCRdb retains in-frame clones only, with some absent. The sample lists fewer than 1.6 million clones, approximately 98.5% occurring once. The material sequenced was naive CD4+ T cells sorted from blood. The receptor set was obtained from a man younger than 40 in good health. Each CDR3 is given with its conserved first and last residue. Each record gives: V gene, CDR3 protein.

TRBV7-2 | CASSSHVAAFF
TRBV7-9 | CASSTGQPNTEAFF
TRBV5-1 | CASSQRELTDTQYF
TRBV9 | CASSLRDGEYGYTF
TRBV28 | CASSTGDYGYTF
TRBV2 | CASSENLPGNTIYF
TRBV27 | CASSLDGRGAHGNTIYF
TRBV30 | CAWSAGADTQYF
TRBV5-1 | CASNHGTGIGETQYF
TRBV30 | CAWNRGTSYEQYF
TRBV30 | CAWCYLRQGGYEQYF
TRBV4-1 | CASSQSQLTLNNEQFF